Sequencing of this T cell receptor beta chain was carried out in a study of cytomegalovirus exposure and HLA in healthy donors. Whole-study context: There were tens of millions of unique TCRs (from HLA-typed donors) in an early data release.

Study-level points and caveats: Several of the most significant clusters appeared linked to common viral pathogens, based on a later analysis. Sequencing likely generated an artifact that appeared as a cluster of highly shared sequence variants. Segments of the TCR beta V type were, in most cases, productive about 90% or about 30% of the time in an earlier analysis.

Worth noting for this clone: Its antigen is unidentified.

The CDR3 has 13 amino acids. The V segment lost 6 bases and the J segment 4 bases; nucleotides outside the gene matches: 3. The V gene's germline CDR1 is LNHDA and CDR2 SQIVND (reference sequence). The primer mix had 60 Vbeta and 13 Jbeta primers. Method: immunoSEQ multiplex PCR; TCRdb's copy keeps in-frame clones and lacks some. Of some 110,000 clones in the sample, about 75% are singletons; the top ten hold roughly 2.5%. The chain uses TRBV19 and TRBJ2-5, with 9 bases that match TRBD1. The sample consisted of PBMCs. This receptor was taken from a man in his forties in good health and CMV-seronegative. In nucleotides, the CDR3 is TGTGCCAGTAGACAGGGGGCTGGAGAGACCCAGTACTTC. It codes for CASRQGAGETQYF. The full variable domain, in which reference TRBV19 and TRBJ2-5 provide the parts outside the CDR3, is DGGITQSPKYLFRKEGQNVTLSCEQNLNHDAMYWYRQDPGQGLRLIYYSQIVNDFQKGDIAEGYSVSREKKESFPLTVTSAQKNPTAFYLCASRQGAGETQYFGPGTRLLVL.